This note documents a single TCR beta chain sequence. The V gene lost 6 bases and the J gene lost 0 bases, with 14 bases spanning the gap. CDR3 length: 16 amino acids. CDR1 is LNHDA and CDR2 is SQIVND in the germline V gene (reference sequence). This specimen comes from a study of blood T cell repertoires in COVID-19. On the study more broadly: Sites in the United States, Italy and Spain provided acute and convalescent COVID-19 samples.

Per the original methods: Amplification from reference gene primers served as the basis for estimated nucleated cell counts. Libraries were prepared by immunoSEQ multiplex PCR; TCRdb keeps only in-frame clonotypes and omits some of them. The V and J calls and clone size come from that table; D and trimming were worked out from the DNA. The top ten clones hold 1% of a sample with more than 250,000 clones, around 86% of them seen once. Material for sequencing was peripheral blood. The receptor was derived from a man aged 45-65 years with active or convalescent COVID-19. V and J are TRBV19 and TRBJ1-4; a possible D gene is TRBD1 (6 bases). The CDR3, as DNA: TGTGCCAGTAGACCCGGACAGTTAGCAACTAATGAAAAACTGTTTTTT. Translated, it gives CASRPGQLATNEKLFF.